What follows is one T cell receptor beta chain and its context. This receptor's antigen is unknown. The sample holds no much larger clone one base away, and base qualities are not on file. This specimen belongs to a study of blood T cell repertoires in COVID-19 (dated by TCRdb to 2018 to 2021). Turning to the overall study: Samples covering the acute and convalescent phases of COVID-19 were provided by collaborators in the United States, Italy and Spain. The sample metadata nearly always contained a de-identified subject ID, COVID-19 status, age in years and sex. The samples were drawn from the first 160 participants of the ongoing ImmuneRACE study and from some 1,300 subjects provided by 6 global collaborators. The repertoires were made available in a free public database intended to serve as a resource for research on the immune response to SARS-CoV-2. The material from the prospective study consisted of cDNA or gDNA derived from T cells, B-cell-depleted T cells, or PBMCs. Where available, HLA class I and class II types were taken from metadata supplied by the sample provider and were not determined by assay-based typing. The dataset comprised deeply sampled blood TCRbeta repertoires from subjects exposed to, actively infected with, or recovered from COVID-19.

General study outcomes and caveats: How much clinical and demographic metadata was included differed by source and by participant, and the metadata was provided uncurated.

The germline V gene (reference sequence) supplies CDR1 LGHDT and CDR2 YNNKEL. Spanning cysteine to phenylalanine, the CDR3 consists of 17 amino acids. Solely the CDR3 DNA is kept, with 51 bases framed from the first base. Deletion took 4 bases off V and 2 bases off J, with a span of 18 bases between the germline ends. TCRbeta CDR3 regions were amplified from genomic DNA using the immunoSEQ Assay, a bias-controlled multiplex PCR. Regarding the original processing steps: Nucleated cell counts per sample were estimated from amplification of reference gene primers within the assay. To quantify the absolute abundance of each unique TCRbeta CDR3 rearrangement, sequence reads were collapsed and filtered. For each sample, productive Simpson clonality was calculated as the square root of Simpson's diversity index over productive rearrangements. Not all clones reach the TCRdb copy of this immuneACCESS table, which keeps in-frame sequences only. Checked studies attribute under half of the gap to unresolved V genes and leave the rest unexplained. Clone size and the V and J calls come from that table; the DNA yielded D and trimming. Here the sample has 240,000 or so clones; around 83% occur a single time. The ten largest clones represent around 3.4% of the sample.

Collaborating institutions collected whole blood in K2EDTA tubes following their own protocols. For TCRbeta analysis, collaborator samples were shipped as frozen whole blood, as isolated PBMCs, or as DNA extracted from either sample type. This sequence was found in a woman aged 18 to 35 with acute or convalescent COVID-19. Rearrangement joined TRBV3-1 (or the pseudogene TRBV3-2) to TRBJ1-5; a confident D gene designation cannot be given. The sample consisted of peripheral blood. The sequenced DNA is TGTGCCAGCAGCCCTCCCAGCTTGGGCTCTCGCAATCAGCCCCAGCATTTT. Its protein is CASSPPSLGSRNQPQHF.